Listed below are T cell receptor beta chains from one sample, sequenced in a study of T-cell memory formation after mild COVID-19. Each CDR3 protein is one row after TCRdb ran MiXCR on the 5' RACE reads. The table shows approximately 150,000 distinct CDR3 sequences, with about 14% occurring only once. The sequenced sample consisted of PBMCs or a T cell subset sorted from them (not recorded which). Every receptor here comes from an adult woman who had mild COVID-19 (a few samples of this study predate the infection). Cell type and time point are not known. Each CDR3 is given with its conserved first and last residue.

j_gene: TRBJ2-3
len: 20
v_gene: TRBV4-2
CDR3aa: CASSQDELAGGVLWTDTQYF

j_gene: TRBJ1-6
len: 15
v_gene: TRBV15
CDR3aa: CATSRDGEGRSPLHF

j_gene: TRBJ1-1
len: 16
v_gene: TRBV5-1
CDR3aa: CASSSTGVEVNTEAFF

j_gene: TRBJ1-5
len: 14
v_gene: TRBV4-1
CDR3aa: CASSPRQRNQPQHF

j_gene: TRBJ2-1
len: 13
v_gene: TRBV7-8
CDR3aa: CASSGRTSNEQFF

j_gene: TRBJ2-1
len: 14
v_gene: TRBV30
CDR3aa: CAWSVRSTYNEQFF

j_gene: TRBJ2-7
len: 15
v_gene: TRBV29-1
CDR3aa: CSVEDLRGLAYEQYF

j_gene: TRBJ2-3
len: 18
v_gene: TRBV24-1
CDR3aa: CATSDRSGTGRWADTQYF

j_gene: TRBJ2-2
len: 15
v_gene: TRBV15
CDR3aa: CATQGGGSADGELFF

j_gene: TRBJ2-7
len: 19
v_gene: TRBV10-3
CDR3aa: CAISESGGLAGGPSYEQYF

j_gene: TRBJ2-1
len: 17
v_gene: TRBV7-9
CDR3aa: CASSSRTSGGAAHEQFF

j_gene: TRBJ2-2
len: 16
v_gene: TRBV5-1
CDR3aa: CASRPTVNANTGELFF

j_gene: TRBJ2-3
len: 21
v_gene: TRBV6-4
CDR3aa: CASSGSPGQGTSGSSTDTQYF

j_gene: TRBJ2-1
len: 19
v_gene: TRBV7-6
CDR3aa: CASSLAGTGETNSSNEQFF

j_gene: TRBJ2-7
len: 14
v_gene: TRBV2
CDR3aa: CASSEISGRYEQYF

j_gene: TRBJ2-1
len: 13
v_gene: TRBV29-1
CDR3aa: CSVEGQGWHEQFF

j_gene: TRBJ1-5
len: 14
v_gene: TRBV25-1
CDR3aa: CASSERQGSQPQHF

j_gene: TRBJ2-7
len: 13
v_gene: TRBV7-2
CDR3aa: CASSFGLAFEQYF

j_gene: TRBJ2-2
len: 16
v_gene: TRBV12-3/TRBV12-4
CDR3aa: CASSTLTSVNTGELFF

j_gene: TRBJ2-1
len: 15
v_gene: TRBV29-1
CDR3aa: CSVELAMSSYNEQFF

j_gene: TRBJ1-5
len: 13
v_gene: TRBV12-3/TRBV12-4
CDR3aa: CASSSQGNQPQHF

j_gene: TRBJ2-1
len: 16
v_gene: TRBV7-6
CDR3aa: CASSWEGLAVPNEQFF

j_gene: TRBJ1-2
len: 11
v_gene: TRBV6-2/TRBV6-3
CDR3aa: CASSYGEGYTF

j_gene: TRBJ2-2
len: 15
v_gene: TRBV27
CDR3aa: CASSLSEVNTGELFF

j_gene: TRBJ2-7
len: 18
v_gene: TRBV4-3
CDR3aa: CASSQDKGLAGGQYEQYF

j_gene: TRBJ1-5
len: 13
v_gene: TRBV7-8
CDR3aa: CASSSERNQPQHF

j_gene: TRBJ2-2
len: 16
v_gene: TRBV7-3
CDR3aa: CASSLTPGLVPGELFF

j_gene: TRBJ2-1
len: 17
v_gene: TRBV5-1
CDR3aa: CASSLAFMGGPQNEQFF

j_gene: TRBJ2-7
len: 14
v_gene: TRBV12-3/TRBV12-4
CDR3aa: CASSLRTSEYEQYF

j_gene: TRBJ1-4
len: 13
v_gene: TRBV29-1
CDR3aa: CSVELRQGEKLFF

j_gene: TRBJ2-1
len: 15
v_gene: TRBV9
CDR3aa: CASSVLGESYNEQFF

j_gene: TRBJ2-1
len: 13
v_gene: TRBV29-1
CDR3aa: CSVASGTVDEQFF

j_gene: TRBJ1-1
len: 15
v_gene: TRBV7-8
CDR3aa: CATIPAGGSITEAFF

j_gene: TRBJ1-2
len: 14
v_gene: TRBV12-3/TRBV12-4
CDR3aa: CASSFAKAYYGYTF

j_gene: TRBJ1-5
len: 15
v_gene: TRBV19
CDR3aa: CASSLLRMRDQPQHF

j_gene: TRBJ2-7
len: 14
v_gene: TRBV5-1
CDR3aa: CASSYRDYLYEQYF

j_gene: TRBJ2-7
len: 13
v_gene: TRBV29-1
CDR3aa: CSATGGSHYEQYF

j_gene: TRBJ1-1
len: 13
v_gene: TRBV11-3
CDR3aa: CASSLRRDAAAFF

j_gene: TRBJ2-7
len: 12
v_gene: TRBV29-1
CDR3aa: CSVEALGHEQYF

j_gene: TRBJ2-1
len: 14
v_gene: TRBV12-3/TRBV12-4
CDR3aa: CASSLGLAGIEQFF

j_gene: TRBJ2-7
len: 14
v_gene: TRBV29-1
CDR3aa: CSVELGQGGYEQYF

j_gene: TRBJ2-7
len: 14
v_gene: TRBV3-1
CDR3aa: CASSQRETLYEQYF

j_gene: TRBJ1-5
len: 17
v_gene: TRBV2
CDR3aa: CASSASPAGVRNQPQHF

j_gene: TRBJ2-1
len: 15
v_gene: TRBV7-6
CDR3aa: CASSSGTSSYNEQFF

j_gene: TRBJ1-2
len: 16
v_gene: TRBV18
CDR3aa: CASSPSPVDLNYGYTF

j_gene: TRBJ2-7
len: 15
v_gene: TRBV24-1
CDR3aa: CATSDSAEFTYEQYF

j_gene: TRBJ2-1
len: 15
v_gene: TRBV2
CDR3aa: CASRPLPTPYNEQFF

j_gene: TRBJ2-3
len: 13
v_gene: TRBV12-3/TRBV12-4
CDR3aa: CASSLLSPNTQYF

j_gene: TRBJ1-2
len: 16
v_gene: TRBV4-2
CDR3aa: CASSQDTLAAGYGYTF

j_gene: TRBJ2-7
len: 14
v_gene: TRBV5-6
CDR3aa: CASSLSHGLGEQYF

j_gene: TRBJ2-1
len: 16
v_gene: TRBV5-1
CDR3aa: CASSQKSLTGYNEQFF

j_gene: TRBJ2-7
len: 17
v_gene: TRBV7-8
CDR3aa: CASSSFGTSAYSYEQYF

j_gene: TRBJ1-3
len: 14
v_gene: TRBV9
CDR3aa: CACPDVPVGNTIYF

j_gene: TRBJ2-5
len: 17
v_gene: TRBV24-1
CDR3aa: CATSDEEGLAERETQYF

j_gene: TRBJ2-7
len: 13
v_gene: TRBV20-1
CDR3aa: CSAAKTDSYEQYF

j_gene: TRBJ1-2
len: 13
v_gene: TRBV11-3
CDR3aa: CASSLEGARGYTF

j_gene: TRBJ2-7
len: 15
v_gene: TRBV12-3/TRBV12-4
CDR3aa: CASSAQGQEIYEQYF

j_gene: TRBJ1-1
len: 14
v_gene: TRBV7-9
CDR3aa: CASRAQGLNTEAFF

j_gene: TRBJ2-1
len: 16
v_gene: TRBV9
CDR3aa: CASSVALLASYNEQFF

j_gene: TRBJ2-7
len: 13
v_gene: TRBV12-3/TRBV12-4
CDR3aa: CASSTSAQGEQYF